This T cell receptor beta chain came from a study of T cell repertoires in ileal Crohn's disease. Study-level results: All patients with clonality above 26.8% had endoscopic recurrence. Compared with non-smokers, active smokers at surgery showed more clonal expansions.

Included were adult ileal or ileocolonic Crohn's patients indicated for ileocolonic resection. Method: immunoSEQ multiplex PCR; TCRdb's copy keeps in-frame clones and lacks some. In the table there are approximately 13,000 clones, around three quarters of which are singletons. The CDR3 consists of 13 residues. Trimming at V came to 2 bases and at J to 9 bases, leaving 8 bases not matched to a gene. Germline CDR1 reads SGHRS; CDR2 reads YFSETQ. Within the sample, this clone is medium-sized (0.01 to 0.1%). Its specificity is not known. The rearrangement links TRBV5-1 to TRBJ2-7; 7 bases are shared with TRBD1. The sequence derives from an adult with Crohn's disease. What was sequenced was ileal tissue. The CDR3, as DNA: TGCGCCAGCAGCTTAGAGGGGGCGAACGCGCAGTACTTC. It encodes CASSLEGANAQYF.